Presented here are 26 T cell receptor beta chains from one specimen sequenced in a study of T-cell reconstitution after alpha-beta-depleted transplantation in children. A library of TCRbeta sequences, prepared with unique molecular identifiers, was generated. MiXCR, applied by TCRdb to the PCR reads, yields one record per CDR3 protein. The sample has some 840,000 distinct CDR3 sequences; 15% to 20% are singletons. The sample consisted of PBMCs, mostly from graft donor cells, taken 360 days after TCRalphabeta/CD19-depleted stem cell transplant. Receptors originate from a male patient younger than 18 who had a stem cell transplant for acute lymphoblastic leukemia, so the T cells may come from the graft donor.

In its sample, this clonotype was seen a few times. The CDR3 DNA reads TGCGCCAGCAGCTTGGAAGGTAGGGGGACAGGGGACGAGCAGTTCTTC. The encoded protein is CASSLEGRGTGDEQFF. The rearrangement links TRBV5-1 to TRBJ2-1; 10 positions agree with TRBD1. The CDR3 loop spans 16 amino acids. V lost 0 bases and J lost 10; bases outside the gene matches: 10. CDR1 and CDR2 from the germline V gene are SGHRS and YFSETQ.

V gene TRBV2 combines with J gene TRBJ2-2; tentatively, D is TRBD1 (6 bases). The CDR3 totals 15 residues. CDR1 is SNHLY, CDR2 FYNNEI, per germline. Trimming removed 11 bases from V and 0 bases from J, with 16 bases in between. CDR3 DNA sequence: TGTGCCGGTTTACAGGGAACCGCGAACACCGGGGAGCTGTTTTTT. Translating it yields CAGLQGTANTGELFF.

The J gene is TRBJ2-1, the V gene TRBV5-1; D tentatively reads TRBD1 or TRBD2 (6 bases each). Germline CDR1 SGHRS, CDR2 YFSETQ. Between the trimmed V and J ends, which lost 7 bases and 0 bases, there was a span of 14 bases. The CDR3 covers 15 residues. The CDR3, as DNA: TGCGCCAGCGCCACGAGGGGGGCCTCCTACAATGAGCAGTTCTTC. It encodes CASATRGASYNEQFF.

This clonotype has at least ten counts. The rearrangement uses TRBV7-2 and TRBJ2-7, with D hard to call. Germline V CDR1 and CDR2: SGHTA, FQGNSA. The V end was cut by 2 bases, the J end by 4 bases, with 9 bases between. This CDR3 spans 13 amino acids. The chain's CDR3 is CASSLQDRYEQYF. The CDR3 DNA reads TGTGCCAGCAGCTTACAGGACCGGTACGAGCAGTACTTC.

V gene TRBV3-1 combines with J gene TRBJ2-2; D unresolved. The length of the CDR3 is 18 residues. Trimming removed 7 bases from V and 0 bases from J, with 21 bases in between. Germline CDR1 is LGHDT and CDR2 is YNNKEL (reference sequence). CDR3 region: CASTKESDWDTNTGELFF. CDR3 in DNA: TGTGCCAGCACCAAAGAAAGCGACTGGGATACGAACACCGGGGAGCTGTTTTTT.

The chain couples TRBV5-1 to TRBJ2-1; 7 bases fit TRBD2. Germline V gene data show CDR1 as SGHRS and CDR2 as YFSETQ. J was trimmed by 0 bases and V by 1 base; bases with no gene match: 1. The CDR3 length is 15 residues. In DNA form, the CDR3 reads TGCGCCAGCAGCTTGAGGGACTACTCCTACAATGAGCAGTTCTTC. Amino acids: CASSLRDYSYNEQFF.

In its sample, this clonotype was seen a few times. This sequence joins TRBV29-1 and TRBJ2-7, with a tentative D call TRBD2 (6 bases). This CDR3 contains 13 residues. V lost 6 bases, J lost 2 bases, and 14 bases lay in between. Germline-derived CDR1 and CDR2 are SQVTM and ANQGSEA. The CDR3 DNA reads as TGCAGCGTCTCGGGGGACGCAACCTACGAGCAGTACTTC. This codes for CSVSGDATYEQYF.

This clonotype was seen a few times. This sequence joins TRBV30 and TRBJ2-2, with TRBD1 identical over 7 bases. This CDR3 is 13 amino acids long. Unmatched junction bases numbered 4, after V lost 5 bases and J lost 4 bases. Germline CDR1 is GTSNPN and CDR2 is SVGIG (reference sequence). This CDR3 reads CAWDRAGTGELFF. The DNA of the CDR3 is TGTGCCTGGGACAGGGCGGGCACCGGGGAGCTGTTTTTT.

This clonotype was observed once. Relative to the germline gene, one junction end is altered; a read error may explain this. CDR3 amino acids: CASSNGSSHNEQFF. The DNA of the CDR3 is TGTGCCAGCTCCAACGGGAGCTCCCACAATGAGCAGTTCTTC. The chain recombines TRBV7-9 with TRBJ2-1, with a tentative D call TRBD2 (6 bases). The CDR3 loop spans 14 amino acids. Looked up from germline, CDR1 is SEHNR and CDR2 is FQNEAQ (reference sequence).

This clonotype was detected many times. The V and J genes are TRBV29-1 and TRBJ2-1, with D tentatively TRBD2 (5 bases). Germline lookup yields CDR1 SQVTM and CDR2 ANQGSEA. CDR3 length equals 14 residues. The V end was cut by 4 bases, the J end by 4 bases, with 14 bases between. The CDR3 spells CSVGKAAVYNEQFF. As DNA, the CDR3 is TGCAGCGTTGGCAAAGCGGCAGTATACAATGAGCAGTTCTTC.

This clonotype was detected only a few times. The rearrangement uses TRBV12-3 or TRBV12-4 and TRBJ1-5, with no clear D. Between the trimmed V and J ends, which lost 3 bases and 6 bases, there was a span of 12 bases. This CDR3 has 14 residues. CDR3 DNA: TGTGCCAGCAGTTTTGAGCAGTCTGGTCAGCCCCAGCATTTT. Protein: CASSFEQSGQPQHF.

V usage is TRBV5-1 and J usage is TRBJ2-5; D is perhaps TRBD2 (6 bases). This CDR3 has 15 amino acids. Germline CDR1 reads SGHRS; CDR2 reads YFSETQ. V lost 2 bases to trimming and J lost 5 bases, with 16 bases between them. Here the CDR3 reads CASSFRRDGRETQYF. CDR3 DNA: TGCGCCAGCAGCTTTAGGCGGGATGGTCGGGAGACCCAGTACTTC.

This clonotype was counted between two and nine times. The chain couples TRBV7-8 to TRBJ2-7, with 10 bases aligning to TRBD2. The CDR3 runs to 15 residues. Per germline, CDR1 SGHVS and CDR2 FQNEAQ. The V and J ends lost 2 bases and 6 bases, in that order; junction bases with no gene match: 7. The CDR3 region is CASSLLAGVPVEQYF. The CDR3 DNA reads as TGTGCCAGCAGCTTACTAGCGGGAGTCCCTGTCGAGCAGTACTTC.

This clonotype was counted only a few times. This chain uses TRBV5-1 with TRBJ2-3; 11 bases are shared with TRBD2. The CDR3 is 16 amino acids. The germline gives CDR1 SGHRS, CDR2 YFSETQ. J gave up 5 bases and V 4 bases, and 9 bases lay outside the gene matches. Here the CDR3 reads CASSGTSGAFVDTQYF. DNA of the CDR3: TGCGCCAGCAGCGGGACTAGCGGAGCTTTCGTAGATACGCAGTATTTT.

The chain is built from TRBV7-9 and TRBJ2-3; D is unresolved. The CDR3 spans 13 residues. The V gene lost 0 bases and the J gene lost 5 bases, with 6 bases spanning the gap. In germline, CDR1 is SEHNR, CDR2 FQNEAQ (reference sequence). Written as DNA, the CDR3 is TGTGCCAGCAGCTTAGCGATGGAAGATACGCAGTATTTT. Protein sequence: CASSLAMEDTQYF. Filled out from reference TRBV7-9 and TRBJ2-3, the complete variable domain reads DTGVSQNPRHKITKRGQNVTFRCDPISEHNRLYWYRQTLGQGPEFLTYFQNEAQLEKSRLLSDRFSAERPKGSFSTLEIQRTEQGDSAMYLCASSLAMEDTQYFGPGTRLTVL.

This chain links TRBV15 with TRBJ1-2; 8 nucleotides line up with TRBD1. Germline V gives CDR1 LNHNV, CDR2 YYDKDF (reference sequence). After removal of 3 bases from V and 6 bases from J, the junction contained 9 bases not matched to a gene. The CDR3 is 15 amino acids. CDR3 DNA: TGTGCCACCAGCAGTCCTACCTCAGGGGGCGATGGCTACACCTTC. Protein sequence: CATSSPTSGGDGYTF.

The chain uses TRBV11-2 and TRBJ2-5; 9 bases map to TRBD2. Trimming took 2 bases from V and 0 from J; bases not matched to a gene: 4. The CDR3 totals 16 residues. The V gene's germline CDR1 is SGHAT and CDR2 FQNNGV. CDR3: CASSLLAGWYQETQYF. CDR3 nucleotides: TGTGCCAGCAGCTTACTAGCGGGATGGTACCAAGAGACCCAGTACTTC.

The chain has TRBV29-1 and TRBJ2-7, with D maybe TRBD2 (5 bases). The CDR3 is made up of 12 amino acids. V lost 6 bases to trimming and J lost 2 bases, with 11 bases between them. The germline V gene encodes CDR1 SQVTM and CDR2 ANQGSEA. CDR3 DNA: TGCAGCGTCCTACTAGGTCCCTACGAGCAGTACTTC. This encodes CSVLLGPYEQYF.

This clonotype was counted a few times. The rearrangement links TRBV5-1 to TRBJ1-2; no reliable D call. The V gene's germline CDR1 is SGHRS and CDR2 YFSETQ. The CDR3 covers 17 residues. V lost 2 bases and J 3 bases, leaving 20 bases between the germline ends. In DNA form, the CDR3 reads TGCGCCAGCAGCTTTGGACGGCGAACATACGCTTACTATGGCTACACCTTC. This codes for CASSFGRRTYAYYGYTF. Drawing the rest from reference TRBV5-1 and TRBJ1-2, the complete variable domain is KAGVTQTPRYLIKTRGQQVTLSCSPISGHRSVSWYQQTPGQGLQFLFEYFSETQRNKGNFPGRFSGRQFSNSRSEMNVSTLELGDSALYLCASSFGRRTYAYYGYTFGSGTRLTVV.

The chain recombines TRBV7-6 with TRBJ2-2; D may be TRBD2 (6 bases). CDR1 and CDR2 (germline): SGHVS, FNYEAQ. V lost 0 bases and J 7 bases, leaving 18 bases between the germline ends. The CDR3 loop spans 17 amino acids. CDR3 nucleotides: TGTGCCAGCAGCTTAGCCCTCTTTCGGGAGCTAAACGGGGAGCTGTTTTTT. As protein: CASSLALFRELNGELFF.

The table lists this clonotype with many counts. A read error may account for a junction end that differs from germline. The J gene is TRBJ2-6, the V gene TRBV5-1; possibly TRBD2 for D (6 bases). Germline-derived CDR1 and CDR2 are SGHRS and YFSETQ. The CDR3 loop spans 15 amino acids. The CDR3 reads CASSLAGSGANVLTF. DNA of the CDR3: TGTGCCAGCAGCTTGGCGGGATCTGGGGCCAACGTCCTGACTTTC.

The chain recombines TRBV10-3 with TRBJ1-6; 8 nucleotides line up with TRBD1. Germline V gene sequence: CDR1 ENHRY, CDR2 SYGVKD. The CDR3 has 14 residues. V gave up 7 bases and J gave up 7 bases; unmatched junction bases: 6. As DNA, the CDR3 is TGTGCCATCAAATCTCCAGGGGGCAATTCACCCCTCCACTTT. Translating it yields CAIKSPGGNSPLHF.

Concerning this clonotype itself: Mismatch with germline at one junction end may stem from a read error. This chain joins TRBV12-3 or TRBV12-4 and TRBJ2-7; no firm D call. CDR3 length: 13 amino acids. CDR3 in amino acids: CASSFSSSCEQYF. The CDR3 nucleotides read TGTGCCAGCAGTTTTAGTTCTTCCTGCGAGCAGTACTTC.

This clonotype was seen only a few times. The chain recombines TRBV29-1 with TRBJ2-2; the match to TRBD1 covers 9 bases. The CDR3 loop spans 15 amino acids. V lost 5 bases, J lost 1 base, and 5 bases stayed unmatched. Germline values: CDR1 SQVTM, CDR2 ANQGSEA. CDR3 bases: TGCAGCGTTAGGACAGGGGACGGGAACACCGGGGAGCTGTTTTTT. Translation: CSVRTGDGNTGELFF.

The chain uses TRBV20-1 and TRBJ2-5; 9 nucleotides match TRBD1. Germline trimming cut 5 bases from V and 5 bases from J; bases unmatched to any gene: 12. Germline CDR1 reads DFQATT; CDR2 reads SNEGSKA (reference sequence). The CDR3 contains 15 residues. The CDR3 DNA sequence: TGCAGTGCTGGAAGGGGACAGGGTCGTGGGGAGACCCAGTACTTC. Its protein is CSAGRGQGRGETQYF.

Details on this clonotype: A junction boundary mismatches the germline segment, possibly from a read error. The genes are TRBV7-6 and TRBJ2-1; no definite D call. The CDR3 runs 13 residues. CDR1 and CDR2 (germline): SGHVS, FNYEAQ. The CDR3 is CASSLVSGDRLIF. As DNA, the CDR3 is TGTGCCAGCAGCTTAGTATCTGGTGATAGGTTGATCTTC.